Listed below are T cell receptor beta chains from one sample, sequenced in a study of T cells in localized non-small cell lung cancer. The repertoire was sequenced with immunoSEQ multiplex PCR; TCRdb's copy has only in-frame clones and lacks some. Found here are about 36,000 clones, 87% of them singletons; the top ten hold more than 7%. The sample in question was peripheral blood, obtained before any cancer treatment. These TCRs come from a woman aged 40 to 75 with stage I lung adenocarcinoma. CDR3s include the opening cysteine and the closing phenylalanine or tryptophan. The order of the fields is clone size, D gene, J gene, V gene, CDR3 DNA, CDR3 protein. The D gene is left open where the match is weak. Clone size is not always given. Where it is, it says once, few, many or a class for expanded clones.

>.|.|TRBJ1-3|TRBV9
TGTGCCAGCAGCGTAGATGGCCGACCGGGAAACACCATATATTTT
CASSVDGRPGNTIYF
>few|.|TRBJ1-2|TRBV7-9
TGTGCCAGCAGCCCAGCCGGGACATCTGCTAACTATGGCTACACCTTC
CASSPAGTSANYGYTF
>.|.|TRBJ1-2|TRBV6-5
TGTGCCAGCAGGGACAGAGGGGTCTATGGCTACACCTTC
CASRDRGVYGYTF
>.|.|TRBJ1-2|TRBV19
TGTGCCAGTAGTATGGGCAGGGAGGACAGTCACTATGGCTACACCTTC
CASSMGREDSHYGYTF
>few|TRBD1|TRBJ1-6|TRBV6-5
TGTGCCAGCAGCCCAACGACAGGGGATTCACCCCTCCACTTT
CASSPTTGDSPLHF
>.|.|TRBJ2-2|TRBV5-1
TGCGCCACCACGGTCTCGAACACCGGGGAGCTGTTTTTT
CATTVSNTGELFF
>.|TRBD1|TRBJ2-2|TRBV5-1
TGCGCCAGCAGCCCCGGGACAGCGGAACGGGAGCTGTTTTTT
CASSPGTAERELFF
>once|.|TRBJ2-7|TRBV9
TGTGCCAGCAGCGTAGGGTATCCGAAACCCTACGAGCAGTACTTC
CASSVGYPKPYEQYF
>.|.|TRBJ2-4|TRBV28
TGTGCCAGCAGTTTAGCGGACAGCAGTTTAGCCAAAAACATTCAGTACTTC
CASSLADSSLAKNIQYF
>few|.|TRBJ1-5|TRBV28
TGTGCCAGCAGTTTAGGGGACCGAACCTACAATCAGCCCCAGCATTTT
CASSLGDRTYNQPQHF
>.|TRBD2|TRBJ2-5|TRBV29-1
TGCAGCGTTGGTGGGGGAGGGCTGCCTGAAGAGACCCAGTACTTC
CSVGGGGLPEETQYF
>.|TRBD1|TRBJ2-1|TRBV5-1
TGCGCCAGCAGCTTGGGTGGTATTGGACAGGGGACCATCAATGAGCAGTTCTTC
CASSLGGIGQGTINEQFF
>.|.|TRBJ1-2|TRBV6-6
TGTGCCAGCAGTGCGACCTCCGTCTATGGCTACACCTTC
CASSATSVYGYTF
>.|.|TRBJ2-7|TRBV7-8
TGTGCCAGCAGCCAAGAACAGGCGTTCTCCTACGAGCAGTACTTC
CASSQEQAFSYEQYF
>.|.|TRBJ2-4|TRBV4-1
TGCGCCAGCAGCCAAGGGGCGCAGGGAACGTCAAACATTCAGTACTTC
CASSQGAQGTSNIQYF
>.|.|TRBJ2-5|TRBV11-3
TGTGCCAGCAGCTTATTGACAAGCGGGCCAATCCAAGAGACCCAGTACTTC
CASSLLTSGPIQETQYF
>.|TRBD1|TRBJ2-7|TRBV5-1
TGCGCCAGCAGCCCGAAGACAGGGGACTACGAGCAGTACTTC
CASSPKTGDYEQYF
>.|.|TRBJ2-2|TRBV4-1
TGCGCCAGCAGCCGCGCTGTTATAGGCCGTCGGGTCACCGGGGAGCTGTTTTTT
CASSRAVIGRRVTGELFF
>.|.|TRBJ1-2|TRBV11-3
TGTGCCAGCAGCTCCGCGGGTTTGGGCTACACCTTC
CASSSAGLGYTF
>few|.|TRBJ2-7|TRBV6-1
TGTGCCAGCAGTGAACTGGTGGGAACAGGGAGCCGCGAGCAGTACTTC
CASSELVGTGSREQYF